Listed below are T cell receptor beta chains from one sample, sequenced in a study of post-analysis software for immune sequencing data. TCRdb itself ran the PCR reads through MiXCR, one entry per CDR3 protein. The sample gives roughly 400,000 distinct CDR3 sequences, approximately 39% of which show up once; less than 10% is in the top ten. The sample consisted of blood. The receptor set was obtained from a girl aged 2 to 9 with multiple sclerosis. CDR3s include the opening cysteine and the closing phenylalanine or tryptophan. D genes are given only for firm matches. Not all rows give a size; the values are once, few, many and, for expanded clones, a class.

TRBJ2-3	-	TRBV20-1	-	CSARLRYTDTQYF	TGCAGTGCCCGTCTGAGATACACAGATACGCAGTATTTT
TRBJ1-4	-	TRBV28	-	CASRLGGTTNEKLFF	TGTGCCAGCAGACTAGGGGGAACAACTAATGAAAAACTGTTTTTT
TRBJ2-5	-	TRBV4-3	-	CASSQDNRAEETQYF	TGCGCCAGCAGCCAAGATAACAGGGCTGAAGAGACCCAGTACTTC
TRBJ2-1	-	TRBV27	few	CASTTLRGTPRFF	TGTGCCAGCACCACGTTGAGGGGGACGCCTCGGTTCTTC
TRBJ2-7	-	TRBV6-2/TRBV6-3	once	CASSYSFPYEQYF	TGTGCCAGCAGTTACTCGTTCCCGTACGAGCAGTACTTC
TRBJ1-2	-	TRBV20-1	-	CSARTKTWDGYTF	TGCAGTGCCCGGACAAAGACGTGGGACGGCTACACCTTC
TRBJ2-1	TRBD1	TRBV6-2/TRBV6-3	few	CASSFLDRDSYNEQFF	TGTGCCAGCAGTTTCCTCGACAGGGATAGCTACAATGAGCAGTTCTTC
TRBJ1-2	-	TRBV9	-	CASSATGNYGYTF	TGTGCCAGCAGCGCTACAGGGAACTATGGCTACACCTTC
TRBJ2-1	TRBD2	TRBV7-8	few	CASRFSGGALIDEQFF	TGTGCCAGCAGATTTAGCGGGGGGGCTTTGATTGATGAGCAGTTCTTC
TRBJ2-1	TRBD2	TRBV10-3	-	CAISEVREANEQFF	TGTGCCATCAGTGAGGTGCGGGAGGCAAATGAGCAGTTCTTC
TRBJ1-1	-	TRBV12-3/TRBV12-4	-	CASKETPNEAFF	TGTGCCAGCAAAGAAACACCGAATGAAGCTTTCTTT
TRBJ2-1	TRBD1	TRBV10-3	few	CAISDRNRGNAYNEQFF	TGTGCCATCAGTGACCGAAACAGGGGGAATGCATACAATGAGCAGTTCTTC
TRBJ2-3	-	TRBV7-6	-	CASTRSGGTSTDTQYF	TGTGCCAGCACCAGATCGGGCGGGACTAGCACAGATACGCAGTATTTT
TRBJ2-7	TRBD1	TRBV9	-	CASSGGQGCYEQYF	TGTGCCAGCAGCGGGGGACAGGGGTGCTACGAGCAGTACTTC
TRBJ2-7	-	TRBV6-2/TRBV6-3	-	CASSYLGREAWEQYF	TGTGCCAGCAGTTACCTAGGAAGAGAGGCATGGGAGCAGTACTTC
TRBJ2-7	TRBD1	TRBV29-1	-	CSGDRGGEQYF	TGCAGCGGGGACAGGGGAGGCGAGCAGTACTTC
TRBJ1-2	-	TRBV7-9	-	CASSSTQEWNYGYTF	TGTGCCAGCAGCTCAACCCAGGAGTGGAACTATGGCTACACCTTC
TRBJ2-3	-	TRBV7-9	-	CASSSLVQTSSTDTQYF	TGTGCCAGCAGCTCCTTGGTGCAGACCTCAAGCACAGATACGCAGTATTTT
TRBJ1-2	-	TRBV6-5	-	CATNGWLGYTF	TGTGCCACCAACGGTTGGTTGGGCTACACCTTC
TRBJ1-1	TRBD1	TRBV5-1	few	CASSLGGQSNTEAFF	TGCGCCAGCAGCTTGGGGGGACAGTCTAACACTGAAGCTTTCTTT
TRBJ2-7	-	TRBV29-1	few	CSVRLGGSREQYF	TGCAGCGTCAGACTAGGGGGCTCGAGGGAGCAGTACTTC
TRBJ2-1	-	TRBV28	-	CASSLALSSYNEQFF	TGTGCCAGCAGTCTAGCGCTTAGCTCCTACAATGAGCAGTTCTTC
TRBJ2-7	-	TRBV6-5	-	CASSSGRALYEQYF	TGTGCCAGCAGTTCAGGGCGGGCCCTCTACGAGCAGTACTTC
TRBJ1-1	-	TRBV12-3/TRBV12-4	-	CASGANRAAEAFF	TGTGCCAGTGGAGCCAATCGGGCGGCTGAAGCTTTCTTT
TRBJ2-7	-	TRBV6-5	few	CASSYGSTYEQYF	TGTGCCAGCAGTTATGGGAGTACCTACGAGCAGTACTTC
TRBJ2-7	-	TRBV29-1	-	CSVETLGGYEQYF	TGCAGCGTTGAGACTTTGGGAGGCTACGAGCAGTACTTC
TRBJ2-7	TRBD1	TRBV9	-	CASSPQGQGYEQYF	TGTGCCAGCAGCCCCCAGGGACAGGGCTACGAGCAGTACTTC
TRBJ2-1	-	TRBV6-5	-	CASSYQPGLGWDEQFF	TGTGCCAGCAGTTACCAACCGGGACTGGGGTGGGATGAGCAGTTCTTC
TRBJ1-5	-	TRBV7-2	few	CASTPRGGNQPQHF	TGTGCCAGCACCCCGAGGGGTGGCAATCAGCCCCAGCATTTT
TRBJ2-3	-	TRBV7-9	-	CASSSPGRTDTQYF	TGTGCCAGCAGCTCACCGGGGCGCACAGATACGCAGTATTTT
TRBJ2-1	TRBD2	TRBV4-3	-	CASSHEQRGTSGRAEQFF	TGCGCCAGCAGCCATGAGCAAAGAGGGACTAGCGGGAGGGCCGAGCAGTTCTTC
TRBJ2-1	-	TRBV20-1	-	CSARDQMRGPGNEQFF	TGCAGTGCTAGAGATCAAATGCGGGGCCCCGGCAATGAGCAGTTCTTC
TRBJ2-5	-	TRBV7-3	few	CASSLSGDTGPQYF	TGTGCCAGCAGCTTAAGCGGGGACACCGGACCCCAGTACTTC
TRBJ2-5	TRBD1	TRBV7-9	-	CASSLGRGRLYF	TGTGCCAGCAGCTTAGGCAGGGGGCGTCTGTACTTC
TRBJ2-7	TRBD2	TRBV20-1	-	CSARGSEGTSGCYEQYF	TGCAGTGCTAGAGGTAGCGAGGGGACTAGCGGTTGCTACGAGCAGTACTTC
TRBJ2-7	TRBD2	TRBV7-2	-	CASKLVAGANNEQYF	TGTGCCAGCAAGTTGGTAGCGGGAGCTAACAATGAGCAGTACTTC
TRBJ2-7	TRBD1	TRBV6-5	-	CASRLGQGYRYEQYF	TGTGCCAGTCGACTTGGACAGGGCTATCGTTACGAGCAGTACTTC
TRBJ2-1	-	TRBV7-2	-	CASSGALASPYNEQFF	TGTGCCAGCAGCGGAGCCCTAGCGAGTCCGTACAATGAGCAGTTCTTC
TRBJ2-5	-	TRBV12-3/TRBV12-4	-	CASSFNPGVETQYF	TGTGCCAGCAGTTTTAATCCGGGGGTAGAGACCCAGTACTTC
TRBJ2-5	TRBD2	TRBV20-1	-	CSARPASGSIKTQYF	TGCAGTGCTAGACCGGCTAGCGGGAGTATAAAGACCCAGTACTTC